This paragraph covers one T cell receptor beta chain sequence. This sample is drawn from a study of OX40 agonist ivuxolimab in advanced cancers. The protocol was immunoSEQ multiplex PCR, while the TCRdb copy is restricted to in-frame clones and leaves out a portion. The sample holds more than 50,000 clones, more than 75% seen once. This CDR3 region has 15 residues. CDR1 and CDR2 from the germline V gene are KGHSH and LQKENI. Trimming cost V 3 bases and J 6 bases, with 15 bases left between them. This sequence originates from an adult with an advanced solid tumor such as melanoma, head and neck, liver or kidney cancer. Sequenced material: CD4+ or CD8+ T cells sorted from blood, taken in a trial of the OX40 agonist ivuxolimab. V is TRBV18 and J is TRBJ2-1, with D hard to call. CDR3 amino acids: CASSPPKAGSNEQFF. Here the CDR3 DNA reads TGTGCCAGCTCACCCCCCAAAGCTGGTAGCAATGAGCAGTTCTTC.